Sequencing of this T cell receptor (beta chain) was carried out in a study of liver allograft versus peripheral blood T cells. Study-wide background: Recipients' peripheral blood served as the comparator for T cell receptor repertoires in transplanted livers. Findings of the study overall: Differences were reported between the T cell receptor repertoires inside liver allografts and those that were detected in peripheral blood.

On this clonotype: What it recognizes is unknown.

Each CDR3 protein gets one entry after TCRdb re-called the reads with MiXCR. The sample consists of some 9,200 distinct CDR3 sequences, 14% to 15% of them appearing once. Germline loops: CDR1 DFQATT, CDR2 SNEGSKA (reference sequence). CDR3 size: 14 residues. J was trimmed by 6 bases and V by 2 bases; bases with no gene match: 3. The source is a human patient who had a liver transplant. The graft donor may account for some of the T cells. The chain links TRBV20-1 to TRBJ1-5; 11 bases agree with TRBD1. CDR3 region: CSARPGTGGQPQHF. In DNA form, the CDR3 reads TGCAGTGCTAGACCCGGGACAGGGGGTCAGCCCCAGCATTTT.